These 22 T cell receptor beta chains were sequenced from one sample in a study of T cell repertoires in cytomegalovirus infection. TCRdb re-analysed the reads in MiXCR, keeping a single row per CDR3 protein. This table has 150,000 to 200,000 distinct CDR3 sequences, about 15% appearing once. The specimen was PBMCs. The receptors derive from a human donor in good health (CMV status not recorded). Some clones in this sample may be carry-over from other donors' samples.

In its sample, this clonotype was seen many times. The chain couples TRBV6-1 to TRBJ2-7, with D perhaps being TRBD1 or TRBD2 (5 bases each). CDR1 is MNHNS, CDR2 SASEGT, per germline. This CDR3 has 15 residues. V lost 2 bases to trimming and J lost 2 bases, with 13 bases between them. In nucleotides, the CDR3 is TGTGCCAGCAGTGAAATGGGACGGGCCCCCTACGAGCAGTACTTC. As protein: CASSEMGRAPYEQYF.

This clonotype occurred many times. The CDR3 DNA reads TGTGCCAGCAGCTTAGCGTGGGGGGAAAGGGGGGTCTACGAGCAGTACTTC. Protein product: CASSLAWGERGVYEQYF. The rearrangement joins TRBV7-8 to TRBJ2-7; D possibly uses TRBD1 or TRBD2 (6 bases each). The germline V gene encodes CDR1 SGHVS and CDR2 FQNEAQ. Trimming removed 0 bases at V and 3 bases at J, with 18 bases between. This CDR3 has 17 amino acids.

The CDR3 is CAISEREAGELFF. CDR3 nucleotides: TGTGCCATCAGTGAAAGGGAAGCCGGGGAGCTGTTTTTT. The chain is built from TRBV10-3 and TRBJ2-2; D unresolved. The CDR3 loop spans 13 amino acids. Germline CDR1 reads ENHRY; CDR2 reads SYGVKD. V was pared by 3 bases and J by 6 bases, with 8 bases between.

This clonotype showed up just a few times. The V and J genes are TRBV6-2 or TRBV6-3 and TRBJ2-6; D perhaps matches TRBD1 (6 bases). V was pared by 0 bases and J by 8 bases, with 14 bases between. Germline assignment: CDR1 MNHEY and CDR2 SVGEGT. The length of the CDR3 is 16 residues. For the CDR3, the DNA is TGTGCCAGCAGTTACTCTGCGACAGGCACGACCAACGTCCTGACTTTC. Protein product: CASSYSATGTTNVLTF.

This clonotype was counted a few times. The chain joins TRBV20-1 to TRBJ2-3, with D hard to call. The CDR3 runs 15 residues. CDR1 is DFQATT and CDR2 is SNEGSKA in the germline V gene (reference sequence). Trimming shortened V by 0 bases and J by 0 bases, and 10 bases separated the two germline ends. The CDR3 nucleotides are TGCAGTGCTAGAGATCCAGTATCTAGCACAGATACGCAGTATTTT. Residues: CSARDPVSSTDTQYF.

The gene calls are TRBV29-1 and TRBJ1-2, with D maybe TRBD1 (5 bases). Germline-derived CDR1 and CDR2 are SQVTM and ANQGSEA. The CDR3 consists of 11 residues. The V end was cut by 6 bases, the J end by 6 bases, with 11 bases between. The CDR3 loop is CSVGTANGYTF. The CDR3 nucleotides read TGCAGCGTGGGGACGGCGAATGGCTACACCTTC.

This clonotype came up a few times. The V and J genes are TRBV11-3 and TRBJ2-7; the D is unclear. Germline-derived CDR1 and CDR2 are SGHNT and YENEEA. V dropped 3 bases and J dropped 2 bases, with 11 bases sitting between them. There are 14 residues in the CDR3. The CDR3 spells CASSFGPSPYEQYF. The DNA for the CDR3 is TGTGCCAGCAGCTTCGGCCCCTCGCCCTACGAGCAGTACTTC.

This clonotype has only a few counts. This chain uses TRBV24-1 with TRBJ1-5; 7 nucleotides agree with TRBD1. The CDR3 spans 14 residues. Unmatched junction bases numbered 5, after V lost 6 bases and J lost 4 bases. Germline CDR1 reads KGHDR; CDR2 reads SFDVKD. CDR3 loop: CATSLPGQNQPQHF. The DNA for the CDR3 is TGTGCCACCAGTCTCCCGGGACAGAATCAGCCCCAGCATTTT.

This clonotype was counted at least ten times. The chain employs TRBV7-2 and TRBJ1-1; D unresolved. CDR3 length: 14 residues. Germline V gene data show CDR1 as SGHTA and CDR2 as FQGNSA. V lost 2 bases and J 2 bases, leaving 9 bases between the germline ends. For the CDR3, the DNA is TGTGCCAGCAGCTTACTCCCGGCAAACACTGAAGCTTTCTTT. Translation gives CASSLLPANTEAFF.

This clonotype was counted ten times or more. The gene calls are TRBV7-2 and TRBJ2-1; tentative D call: TRBD1 (5 bases). Trimming pared 5 bases from V and 0 bases from J, leaving 14 bases between. This CDR3 spans 16 amino acids. Germline V gene lookup returns CDR1 SGHTA and CDR2 FQGNSA. The CDR3 protein is CASSTMTVLSYNEQFF. CDR3 sequence (DNA): TGTGCCAGCAGCACCATGACAGTCCTCTCCTACAATGAGCAGTTCTTC.

This clonotype came up many times. The chain has TRBV7-2 and TRBJ2-2; TRBD2 aligns across 11 bases. Losses at the gene ends were 5 bases for V and 6 bases for J; bases not matched to a gene: 2. The germline V gene has CDR1 SGHTA and CDR2 FQGNSA. The CDR3 consists of 14 residues. The CDR3 sequence: CASSQLAGAGELFF. CDR3 DNA: TGTGCCAGCAGCCAACTAGCGGGGGCCGGGGAGCTGTTTTTT.

This clonotype was detected a few times. The chain employs TRBV27 and TRBJ1-2; tentative D call: TRBD1 (6 bases). Per germline, CDR1 MNHEY and CDR2 SMNVEV (reference sequence). CDR3 length: 14 amino acids. V was cut by 7 bases and J by 3 bases, with 15 bases left in between. CDR3 bases: TGTGCCAGCACTCCTGGCAGGGGCGACTATGGCTACACCTTC. Amino acids: CASTPGRGDYGYTF.

The chain employs TRBV30 and TRBJ1-1; D call uncertain. This CDR3 comprises 12 residues. V lost 0 bases, J lost 4 bases, and 6 bases lay in between. CDR1 is GTSNPN and CDR2 is SVGIG in the germline V gene (reference sequence). For the CDR3, the DNA is TGTGCCTGGAGTGTTGTAGGCACTGAAGCTTTCTTT. Protein sequence: CAWSVVGTEAFF.

The table lists this clonotype with a few counts. The chain uses TRBV14 and TRBJ2-1; TRBD2 matches 13 bases. With V trimmed by 3 bases and J by 7 bases, 3 bases remained unmatched. Germline V lookup: CDR1 SGHDN, CDR2 FVKESK. The CDR3 spans 15 residues. The chain's CDR3 is CASSQRTSGRNEQFF. DNA for the CDR3: TGTGCCAGCAGCCAGCGGACTAGCGGGAGAAATGAGCAGTTCTTC.

At least ten counts were recorded for this clonotype. The chain recombines TRBV7-2 with TRBJ2-7; 7 positions agree with TRBD1. With 8 bases clipped from V and 3 bases from J, the junction kept 7 bases outside the gene matches. Germline V CDR1 and CDR2: SGHTA, FQGNSA. CDR3 size: 13 residues. The CDR3 DNA follows: TGTGCCAGCGAAGGGACAGAGAACTACGAGCAGTACTTC. Translated: CASEGTENYEQYF. Full variable domain (remainder filled in from reference TRBV7-2 and TRBJ2-7): GAGVSQSPSNKVTEKGKDVELRCDPISGHTALYWYRQSLGQGLEFLIYFQGNSAPDKSGLPSDRFSAERTGGSVSTLTIQRTQQEDSAVYLCASEGTENYEQYFGPGTRLTVT.

This clonotype appeared many times. The CDR3 DNA reads TGTGCCAGCAGCTTAGGCAGGGGGCTCGGCGGAAACACCATATATTTT. Translated: CASSLGRGLGGNTIYF. V and J are TRBV7-2 and TRBJ1-3, with 8 bases that match TRBD1. The CDR3 runs to 16 residues. Germline V gene sequence: CDR1 SGHTA, CDR2 FQGNSA. V dropped 1 base and J dropped 4; count of bases not matched to a gene: 6.

In this sample, this clonotype turned up a few times. The rearrangement uses TRBV20-1 and TRBJ2-7; D is unclear. Trimming removed 3 bases from V and 5 bases from J, with 5 bases in between. Germline lookup yields CDR1 DFQATT and CDR2 SNEGSKA (reference sequence). The CDR3 length is 10 residues. Here the CDR3 DNA reads TGCAGTGCTAGTGTAAACGAGCAGTACTTC. It translates to CSASVNEQYF.

This clonotype has a handful of counts. The V and J genes are TRBV20-1 and TRBJ1-2; no definite D call. The CDR3 is made up of 14 amino acids. The germline V and J ends were trimmed by 1 base and 3 bases, with 12 bases remaining between them. Germline lookup yields CDR1 DFQATT and CDR2 SNEGSKA (reference sequence). In DNA, the CDR3 is TGCAGTGCTAGAGCCATAGGTAGGGACTATGGCTACACCTTC. Translated, it gives CSARAIGRDYGYTF.

This clonotype was found many times. V gene TRBV7-2 combines with J gene TRBJ1-6; tentative D call: TRBD1 (6 bases). This CDR3 is built from 12 residues. Trimming shortened V by 3 bases and J by 15 bases, and 12 bases separated the two germline ends. Germline assignment: CDR1 SGHTA and CDR2 FQGNSA. This chain's CDR3 is CASSFQTGILHF. In DNA, the CDR3 is TGTGCCAGCAGCTTCCAGACAGGAATCCTCCACTTT. Based on the CDR3 plus reference TRBV7-2 and TRBJ1-6, the full variable domain is GAGVSQSPSNKVTEKGKDVELRCDPISGHTALYWYRQSLGQGLEFLIYFQGNSAPDKSGLPSDRFSAERTGGSVSTLTIQRTQQEDSAVYLCASSFQTGILHFGNGTRLTVT.

The chain has TRBV10-3 and TRBJ1-5; D unclear. In germline, CDR1 is ENHRY, CDR2 SYGVKD. The CDR3 loop spans 14 amino acids. Deletions cut 4 bases from V and 3 bases from J, with 10 bases between. The CDR3 is CAISVVGNNQPQHF. For the CDR3, the DNA is TGTGCCATCAGTGTAGTAGGGAACAATCAGCCCCAGCATTTT.

This clonotype was counted a few times. This rearrangement joins TRBV29-1 to TRBJ2-1, with a tentative D call TRBD2 (6 bases). V was shortened by 7 bases and J by 7 bases, with 17 bases between the two germline ends. Germline values: CDR1 SQVTM, CDR2 ANQGSEA. This CDR3 is built from 13 residues. CDR3 coding DNA: TGCAGCGCGGACGGGGTCGCGGGAAATGAGCAGTTCTTC. Encoded protein: CSADGVAGNEQFF.

This clonotype was observed a few times. This sequence joins TRBV7-9 and TRBJ1-1, with TRBD1 identical over 10 bases. The CDR3 has 14 residues. The germline gives CDR1 SEHNR, CDR2 FQNEAQ (reference sequence). With 6 bases clipped from V and 4 bases from J, the junction kept 5 bases outside the gene matches. The CDR3 loop reads CASRQGQGFTEAFF. CDR3 in DNA: TGTGCCAGCAGACAGGGACAGGGGTTCACTGAAGCTTTCTTT.